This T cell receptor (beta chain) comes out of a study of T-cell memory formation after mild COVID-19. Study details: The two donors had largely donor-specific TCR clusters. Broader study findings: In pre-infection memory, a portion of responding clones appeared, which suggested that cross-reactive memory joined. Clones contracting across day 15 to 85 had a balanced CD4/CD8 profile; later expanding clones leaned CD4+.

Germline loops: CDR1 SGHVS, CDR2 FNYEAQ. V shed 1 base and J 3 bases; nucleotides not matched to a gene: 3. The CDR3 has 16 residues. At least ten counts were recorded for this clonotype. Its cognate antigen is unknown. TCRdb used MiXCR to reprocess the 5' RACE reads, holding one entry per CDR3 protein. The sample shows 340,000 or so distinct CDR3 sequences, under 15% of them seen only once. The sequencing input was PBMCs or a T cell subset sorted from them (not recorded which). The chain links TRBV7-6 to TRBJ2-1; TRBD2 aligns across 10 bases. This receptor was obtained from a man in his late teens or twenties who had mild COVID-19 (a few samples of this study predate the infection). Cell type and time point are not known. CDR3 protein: CASSLGSGGIYNEQFF. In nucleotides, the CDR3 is TGTGCCAGCAGCTTAGGTAGCGGGGGGATCTACAATGAGCAGTTCTTC. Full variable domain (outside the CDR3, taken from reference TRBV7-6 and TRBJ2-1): GAGVSQSPRYKVTKRGQDVALRCDPISGHVSLYWYRQALGQGPEFLTYFNYEAQQDKSGLPNDRFSAERPEGSISTLTIQRTEQRDSAMYRCASSLGSGGIYNEQFFGPGTRLTVL.